These T cell receptor beta chains were read from a single sample in a study of blood T cells in healthy people across ages. Each CDR3 protein gets one entry after TCRdb re-called the 5' RACE reads with MiXCR. The table lists 600,000 or so distinct CDR3 sequences, around 20% of them singletons. Sequencing was performed on blood. These receptors originate from a man in his 70s in good health. Both conserved end residues are part of each CDR3. Fields, in order: clone size, V gene, J gene, D gene, CDR3 DNA, CDR3 protein. A D gene is named only where the DNA matches it firmly. Expanded clones get a size class; other rows say once, few or many, or leave the size out.

>few|TRBV3-1|TRBJ2-5|-
TGTGCCAGCAGCCACCTATTTCGCCAGGGCCGAGAGACCCAGTACTTC
CASSHLFRQGRETQYF
>-|TRBV2|TRBJ2-5|-
TGTGCCAGCAGTGAAGACGGCGCTCAACAGGAGACCCAGTACTTC
CASSEDGAQQETQYF
>-|TRBV5-5|TRBJ1-3|-
TGTGCCAGCAGCCCGTTGCCGAGTGTAATCGGGCCGAACTCTGGAAACACCATATATTTT
CASSPLPSVIGPNSGNTIYF
>many|TRBV12-3/TRBV12-4|TRBJ2-7|-
TGTGCCAGCAGCCCTTTGGGAGGCGGATACGAGCAGTACTTC
CASSPLGGGYEQYF
>few|TRBV10-3|TRBJ2-7|TRBD1
TGTGCCATCGGACAGGGGAACTACGAGCAGTACTTC
CAIGQGNYEQYF
>-|TRBV11-1|TRBJ1-6|TRBD1
TGTGCCAGCAGCTTAGATGGGACAGAGAATTCACCCCTCCACTTT
CASSLDGTENSPLHF
>many|TRBV7-3|TRBJ2-5|-
TGTGCCAGCAGCTTAAGTGGAGGGAACCAAGAGACCCAGTACTTC
CASSLSGGNQETQYF
>-|TRBV12-3/TRBV12-4|TRBJ1-1|-
TGTGCCAGCAGTTTATCGGAGGGGCTATGGGCTTTCTTT
CASSLSEGLWAFF
>few|TRBV24-1|TRBJ2-5|TRBD1
TGTGCCACCAGTGACACACAGGGGAGAGAGACCCAGTACTTC
CATSDTQGRETQYF
>-|TRBV2|TRBJ2-1|TRBD2
TGTGCCAGCAGCCTTACGACTAGCGATTTCTACAATGAGCAGTTCTTC
CASSLTTSDFYNEQFF
>-|TRBV12-3/TRBV12-4|TRBJ2-1|-
TGTGCCAGCAATCAGACAGCGTCCTACGAGCAGTGCTTC
CASNQTASYEQCF
>-|TRBV6-5|TRBJ2-3|TRBD2
TGTGCCAGCAGTTCAGCGGGAGGGCAATCAGATACGCAGTATTTT
CASSSAGGQSDTQYF
>-|TRBV6-2/TRBV6-3|TRBJ2-1|TRBD2
TGTGCCAGCAGTCGTCTCATAGCGGGAGTGGCCTACAATGAGCAGTTCTTC
CASSRLIAGVAYNEQFF
>-|TRBV4-3|TRBJ2-1|TRBD1
TGCGCCAGCAGCCAAGATATCACAGGGGGTATCTACAATGAGCAGTTCTTC
CASSQDITGGIYNEQFF
>-|TRBV20-1|TRBJ2-7|-
TGCAGTGCGAGAAGGGCAGGGGTGTTCCTCGAGCAGTACTTC
CSARRAGVFLEQYF
>-|TRBV6-5|TRBJ1-5|-
TGTGCCAGCAGTTCGTGGCAGGGAGAGGGTCAGCCCCAGCATTTT
CASSSWQGEGQPQHF
>few|TRBV7-6|TRBJ2-5|-
TGTGCCAGCAGCCTGTGGACCCAGAAGACAGAGACCCAGTACTTC
CASSLWTQKTETQYF
>-|TRBV5-6|TRBJ1-1|TRBD1
TGTGCCAGCAGCTTGGCCAGGGGGCGACGTGGTGAAGCTTTCTTT
CASSLARGRRGEAFF
>-|TRBV7-9|TRBJ1-1|-
TGTGCCAGCAGCTACGAGGTGGCCGGGGGAGCTTTCTTT
CASSYEVAGGAFF
>few|TRBV3-1|TRBJ2-7|-
TGTGCCAGCAGCCAAGCTTACGGCAGAATATCCTACGAGCAGTACTTC
CASSQAYGRISYEQYF
>-|TRBV7-9|TRBJ2-1|-
TGTGCCAGCAGCTTAAACTCCCCGCGGCACAATGAGCAGTTCTTC
CASSLNSPRHNEQFF
>many|TRBV13|TRBJ2-1|-
TGTGCCAGCAGCTTAGAAGGGAAGACCTACAATGAGCAGTTCTTC
CASSLEGKTYNEQFF
>-|TRBV6-1|TRBJ1-3|-
TGTGCCAGCAGTGATGGACAACAGAACACCATATATTTT
CASSDGQQNTIYF
>-|TRBV20-1|TRBJ2-1|-
TGCAGTGCTAGAGAAAGTTTTAGAGGAGGCAATGAGCAGTTCTTC
CSARESFRGGNEQFF
>-|TRBV7-2|TRBJ2-3|TRBD2
TGTGCCAGCAGCCGGGACTATGGGCGCACAGATACGCAGTATTTT
CASSRDYGRTDTQYF
>many|TRBV3-1|TRBJ1-2|-
TGTGCCAGCAGCCAGGGTTCTAACTATGGCTACACCTTC
CASSQGSNYGYTF
>-|TRBV25-1|TRBJ1-4|-
TGTGCCAGCAGTGATATGGCTCCCTCAACTAATGAAAAACTGTTTTTT
CASSDMAPSTNEKLFF
>many|TRBV20-1|TRBJ1-5|-
TGCAGTGCTAGGGGGGATAGCAATCAGCCCCAGCATTTT
CSARGDSNQPQHF